This TCR beta chain was documented in a study of T cells in Graves' hyperthyroidism and ophthalmopathy. Study observations and caveats: A model using 13 V-J features told ophthalmopathy apart from stable hyperthyroidism.

Notes on this clonotype: The antigen is not known.

From RNA transcripts, TCR beta CDR3 regions were amplified. HTBI primers drove first-round RT-PCR of the TCR CDR3. In TCRdb, the multiplex PCR reads were re-called with MiXCR into one record per CDR3 protein. Here the sample spans around 660,000 distinct CDR3 sequences, approximately 42% being singletons. The CDR3 extends over 16 amino acids. The V and J ends lost 5 bases and 1 base, in that order; junction bases with no gene match: 8. The V gene's germline CDR1 is SNHLY and CDR2 FYNNEI. The chain has TRBV2 and TRBJ1-5, with TRBD1 matching over 7 bases. This clonotype was sampled from an adult man with Graves' disease, either hyperthyroidism or ophthalmopathy (not recorded which). Sequencing used peripheral blood or thyroid tissue (not recorded which). This CDR3 reads CASSLKGTDSNQPQHF. DNA of the CDR3: TGTGCCAGCAGTCTAAAAGGGACAGACAGCAATCAGCCCCAGCATTTT. Drawing the rest from reference TRBV2 and TRBJ1-5, the complete variable domain is EPEVTQTPSHQVTQMGQEVILRCVPISNHLYFYWYRQILGQKVEFLVSFYNNEISEKSEIFDDQFSVERPDGSNFTLKIRSTKLEDSAMYFCASSLKGTDSNQPQHFGDGTRLSIL.